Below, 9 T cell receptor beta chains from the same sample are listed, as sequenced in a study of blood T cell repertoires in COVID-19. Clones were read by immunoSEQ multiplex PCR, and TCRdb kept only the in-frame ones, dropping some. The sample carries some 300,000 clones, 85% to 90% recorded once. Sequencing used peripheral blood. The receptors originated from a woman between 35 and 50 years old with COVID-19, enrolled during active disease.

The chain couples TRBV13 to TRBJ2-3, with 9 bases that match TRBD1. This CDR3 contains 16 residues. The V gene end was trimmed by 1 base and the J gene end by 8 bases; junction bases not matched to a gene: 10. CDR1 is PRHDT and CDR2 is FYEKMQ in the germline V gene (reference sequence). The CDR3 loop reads CASSLVTGGGPGTQYF. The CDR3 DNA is TGTGCCAGCAGCTTAGTTACAGGGGGCGGACCAGGTACGCAGTATTTT.

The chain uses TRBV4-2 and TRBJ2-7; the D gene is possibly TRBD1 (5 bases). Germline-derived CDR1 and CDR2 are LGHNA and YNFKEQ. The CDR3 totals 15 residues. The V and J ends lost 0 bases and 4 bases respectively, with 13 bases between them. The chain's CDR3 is CASSQDLRGAYEQYF. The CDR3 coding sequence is TGTGCCAGCAGCCAAGATCTAAGGGGCGCGTACGAGCAGTACTTC.

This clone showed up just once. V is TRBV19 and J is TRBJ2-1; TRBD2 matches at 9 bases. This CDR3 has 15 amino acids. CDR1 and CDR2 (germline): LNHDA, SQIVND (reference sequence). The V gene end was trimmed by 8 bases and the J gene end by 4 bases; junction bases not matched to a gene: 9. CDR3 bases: TGTGCCAGTCTTAACAGCGGGAGGAGTTACAATGAGCAGTTCTTC. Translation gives CASLNSGRSYNEQFF. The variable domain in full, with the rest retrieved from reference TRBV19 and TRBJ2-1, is DGGITQSPKYLFRKEGQNVTLSCEQNLNHDAMYWYRQDPGQGLRLIYYSQIVNDFQKGDIAEGYSVSREKKESFPLTVTSAQKNPTAFYLCASLNSGRSYNEQFFGPGTRLTVL.

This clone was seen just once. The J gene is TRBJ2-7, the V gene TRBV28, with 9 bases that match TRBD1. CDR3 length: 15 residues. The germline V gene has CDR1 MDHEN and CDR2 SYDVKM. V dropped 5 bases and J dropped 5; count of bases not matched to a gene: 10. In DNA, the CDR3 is TGTGCCAGCAGTGCCAGGGGACAGGGAGGGGACGAGCAGTACTTC. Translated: CASSARGQGGDEQYF. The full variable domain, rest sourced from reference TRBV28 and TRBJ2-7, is DVKVTQSSRYLVKRTGEKVFLECVQDMDHENMFWYRQDPGLGLRLIYFSYDVKMKEKGDIPEGYSVSREKKERFSLILESASTNQTSMYLCASSARGQGGDEQYFGPGTRLTVT.

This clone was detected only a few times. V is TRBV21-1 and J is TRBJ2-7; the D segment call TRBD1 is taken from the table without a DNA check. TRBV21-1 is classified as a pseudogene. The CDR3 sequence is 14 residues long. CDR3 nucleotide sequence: TGTGCCAGCAGCCGACGACAGGGTTGGTACGAGCAGTACTTC. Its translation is CASSRRQGWYEQYF.

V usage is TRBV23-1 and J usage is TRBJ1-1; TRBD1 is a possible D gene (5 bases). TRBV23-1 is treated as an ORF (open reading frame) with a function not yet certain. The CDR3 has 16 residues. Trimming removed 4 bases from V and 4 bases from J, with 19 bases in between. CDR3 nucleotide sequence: TGCGCCAGCAGTCGTCACCCTCCGGGGGGAGGCACTGAAGCTTTCTTT. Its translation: CASSRHPPGGGTEAFF.

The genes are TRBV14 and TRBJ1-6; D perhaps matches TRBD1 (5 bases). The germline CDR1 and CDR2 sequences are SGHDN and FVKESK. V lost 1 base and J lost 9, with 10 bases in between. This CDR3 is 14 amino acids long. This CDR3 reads CASSQGGAGSPLHF. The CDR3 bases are TGTGCCAGCAGCCAAGGCGGGGCTGGTTCACCCCTCCACTTT. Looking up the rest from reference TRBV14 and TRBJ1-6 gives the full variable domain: EAGVTQFPSHSVIEKGQTVTLRCDPISGHDNLYWYRRVMGKEIKFLLHFVKESKQDESGMPNNRFLAERTGGTYSTLKVQPAELEDSGVYFCASSQGGAGSPLHFGNGTRLTVT.

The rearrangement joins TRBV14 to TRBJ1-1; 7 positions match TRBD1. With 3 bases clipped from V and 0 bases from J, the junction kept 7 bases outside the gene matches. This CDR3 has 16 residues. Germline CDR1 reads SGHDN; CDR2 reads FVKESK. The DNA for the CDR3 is TGTGCCAGCAGCCAGATAACAGGGGCAATGAACACTGAAGCTTTCTTT. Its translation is CASSQITGAMNTEAFF. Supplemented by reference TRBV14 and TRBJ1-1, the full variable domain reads EAGVTQFPSHSVIEKGQTVTLRCDPISGHDNLYWYRRVMGKEIKFLLHFVKESKQDESGMPNNRFLAERTGGTYSTLKVQPAELEDSGVYFCASSQITGAMNTEAFFGQGTRLTVV.

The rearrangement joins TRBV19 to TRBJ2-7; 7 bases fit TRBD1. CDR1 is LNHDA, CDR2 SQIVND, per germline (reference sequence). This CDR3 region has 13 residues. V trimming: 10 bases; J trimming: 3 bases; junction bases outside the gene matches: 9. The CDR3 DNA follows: TGTGCCACTAGACAGGGAACGGTCTACGAGCAGTACTTC. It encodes CATRQGTVYEQYF.